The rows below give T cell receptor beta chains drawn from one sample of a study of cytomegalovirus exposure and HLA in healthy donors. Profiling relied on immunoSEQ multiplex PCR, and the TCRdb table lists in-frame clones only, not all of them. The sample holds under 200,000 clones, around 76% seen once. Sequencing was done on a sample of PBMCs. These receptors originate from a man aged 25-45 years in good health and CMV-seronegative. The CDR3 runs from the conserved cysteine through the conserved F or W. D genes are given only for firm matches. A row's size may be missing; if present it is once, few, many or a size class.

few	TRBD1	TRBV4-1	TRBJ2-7	CASSQEVGDRVSREQYF	TGCGCCAGCAGCCAAGAGGTTGGGGACAGGGTTTCTCGCGAGCAGTACTTC
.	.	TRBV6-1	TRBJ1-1	CATMTGWNTEAFF	TGTGCCACCATGACAGGTTGGAACACTGAAGCTTTCTTT
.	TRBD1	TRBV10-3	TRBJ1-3	CAISLDRADGNTIYF	TGTGCCATCAGTCTAGACAGGGCGGACGGAAACACCATATATTTT
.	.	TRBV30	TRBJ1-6	CAWSSGDNSPLHF	TGTGCCTGGAGTTCGGGGGATAATTCACCCCTCCACTTT
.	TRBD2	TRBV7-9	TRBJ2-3	CASSLPLKGGVTDTQYF	TGTGCCAGCAGCCTCCCTCTGAAGGGAGGGGTCACAGATACGCAGTATTTT
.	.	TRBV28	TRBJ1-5	CASRPTGNNQPQHF	TGTGCCAGCAGACCCACAGGGAACAATCAGCCCCAGCATTTT
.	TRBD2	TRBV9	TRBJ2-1	CASSVGPSGDYNEQFF	TGTGCCAGCAGCGTAGGTCCTAGCGGGGACTACAATGAGCAGTTCTTC
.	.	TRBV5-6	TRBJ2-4	CASSLGLRQVQKNIQYF	TGTGCCAGCAGCTTGGGGTTGAGACAGGTCCAAAAAAACATTCAGTACTTC
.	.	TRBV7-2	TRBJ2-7	CASSSDSNEQYF	TGTGCCAGCAGTTCGGACAGTAACGAGCAGTACTTC
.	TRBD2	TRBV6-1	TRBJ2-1	CASFLAGASYNEQFF	TGTGCCAGCTTTTTAGCGGGAGCTTCCTACAATGAGCAGTTCTTC
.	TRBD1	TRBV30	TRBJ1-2	CAWSRPTGGPTNYGYTF	TGTGCCTGGAGCCGGCCCACAGGGGGCCCAACTAACTATGGCTACACCTTC
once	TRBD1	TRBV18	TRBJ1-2	CASSNTGGVLGGYTF	TGTGCCAGCTCAAATACAGGGGGCGTCCTCGGTGGCTACACCTTC
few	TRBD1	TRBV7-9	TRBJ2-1	CASTTGQGAGNEQFF	TGTGCCAGCACCACCGGACAGGGGGCTGGCAATGAGCAGTTCTTC
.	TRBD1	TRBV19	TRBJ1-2	CASSQGASRYGYTF	TGTGCCAGTAGCCAGGGGGCATCGCGGTATGGCTACACCTTC
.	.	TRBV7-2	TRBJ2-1	CASSLAISSYNEQFF	TGTGCCAGCAGCTTAGCGATCAGCTCCTACAATGAGCAGTTCTTC
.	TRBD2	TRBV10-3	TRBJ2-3	CAISVPSGSPSDTQYF	TGTGCCATCAGTGTTCCGAGCGGGAGTCCCTCAGATACGCAGTATTTT
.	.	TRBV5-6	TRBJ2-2	CASSLERRPWHTGELFF	TGTGCCAGCAGCTTGGAACGGCGGCCTTGGCACACCGGGGAGCTGTTTTTT
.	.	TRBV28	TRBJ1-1	CASSLSPGLPEAFF	TGTGCCAGCAGTTTAAGCCCTGGACTTCCTGAAGCTTTCTTT
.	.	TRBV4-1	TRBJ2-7	CASSQVNGYEQYF	TGCGCCAGCAGCCAAGTAAACGGGTACGAGCAGTACTTC
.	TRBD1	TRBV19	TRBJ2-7	CASKGQAYEQYF	TGTGCCAGTAAGGGACAGGCCTACGAGCAGTACTTC
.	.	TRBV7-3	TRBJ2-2	CASERATGELFF	TGTGCCAGCGAGAGGGCGACCGGGGAGCTGTTTTTT
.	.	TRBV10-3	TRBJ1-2	CAISEAELGRGYGYTF	TGTGCCATCAGTGAAGCCGAACTAGGCAGAGGATATGGCTACACCTTC
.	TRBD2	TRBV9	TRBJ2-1	CASSVGGLAGFANEQFF	TGTGCCAGCAGCGTAGGTGGACTAGCGGGATTCGCCAATGAGCAGTTCTTC
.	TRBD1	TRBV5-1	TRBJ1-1	CASSLIGTGSLKAFF	TGCGCCAGCAGCTTGATAGGGACAGGGTCTTTGAAAGCTTTCTTT
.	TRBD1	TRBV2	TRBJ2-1	CASSVTGGAHNEQFF	TGTGCCAGCAGTGTTACAGGGGGCGCCCACAATGAGCAGTTCTTC
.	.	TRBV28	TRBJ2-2	CASNVRMRNTGELFF	TGTGCCAGCAACGTGCGAATGCGGAACACCGGGGAGCTGTTTTTT
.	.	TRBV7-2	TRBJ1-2	CASSYRGGGAHGYTF	TGTGCCAGCAGCTATCGAGGCGGAGGGGCCCATGGCTACACCTTC
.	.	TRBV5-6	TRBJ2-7	CASSLAQVRDREQYF	TGTGCCAGCAGCTTGGCCCAGGTTAGAGACAGGGAGCAGTACTTC
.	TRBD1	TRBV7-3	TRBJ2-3	CASSWDRYTDTQYF	TGTGCCAGCAGCTGGGACAGGTACACAGATACGCAGTATTTT
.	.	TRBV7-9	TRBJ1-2	CASRTPAGNYGYTF	TGTGCCAGCAGAACACCCGCGGGGAACTATGGCTACACCTTC
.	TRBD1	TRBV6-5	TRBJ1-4	CASSRGQGGNEKLFF	TGTGCCAGCAGCCGGGGACAGGGAGGTAATGAAAAACTGTTTTTT
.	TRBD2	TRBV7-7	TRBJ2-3	CASSELAGYGTDTQYF	TGTGCTAGCAGCGAACTAGCGGGATACGGGACAGATACGCAGTATTTT
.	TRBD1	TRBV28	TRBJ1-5	CAAMDREIGSNQPQHF	TGTGCCGCCATGGACAGGGAAATAGGGAGCAATCAGCCCCAGCATTTT
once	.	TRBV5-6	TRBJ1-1	CASSLEYRQNTEAFF	TGTGCCAGCAGCTTGGAATACAGACAGAACACTGAAGCTTTCTTT
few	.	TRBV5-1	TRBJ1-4	CASSSWGVGEKLFF	TGCGCCAGCAGCTCTTGGGGGGTTGGAGAAAAACTGTTTTTT
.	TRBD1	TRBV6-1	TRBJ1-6	CASSPSTGPNSPLHF	TGTGCCAGCAGTCCCTCGACAGGGCCTAATTCACCCCTCCACTTT
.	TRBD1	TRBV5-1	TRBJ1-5	CASSGGQGTNQPQHF	TGCGCCAGCAGCGGTGGACAGGGGACAAATCAGCCCCAGCATTTT
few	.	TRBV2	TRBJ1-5	CASSEETGNDQPQHF	TGTGCCAGCAGTGAAGAAACAGGGAATGATCAGCCCCAGCATTTT
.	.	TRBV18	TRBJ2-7	CASSPQDTAPYEQYF	TGTGCCAGCTCACCACAAGATACTGCTCCCTACGAGCAGTACTTC
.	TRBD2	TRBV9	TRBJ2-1	CASSVVAGGPGYNEQFF	TGTGCCAGCAGCGTAGTCGCGGGAGGGCCGGGATACAATGAGCAGTTCTTC
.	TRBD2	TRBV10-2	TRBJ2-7	CASSEVSGSGEQYF	TGCGCCAGCAGTGAAGTTAGCGGGTCGGGAGAGCAGTACTTC
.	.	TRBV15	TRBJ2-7	CATSRDELGLYEQYF	TGTGCCACCAGCAGAGATGAATTAGGACTCTACGAGCAGTACTTC
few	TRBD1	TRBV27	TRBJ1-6	CASRTGLGALHF	TGTGCCAGCAGGACAGGGTTGGGTGCCCTCCACTTT
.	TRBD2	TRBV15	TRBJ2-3	CATSRVSSGVLTDTQYF	TGTGCCACCAGCAGAGTTTCTAGCGGGGTCCTCACAGATACGCAGTATTTT
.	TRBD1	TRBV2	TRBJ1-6	CASNRDRGYNSPLHF	TGTGCCAGCAATCGGGACAGGGGTTATAATTCACCCCTCCACTTT
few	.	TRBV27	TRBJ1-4	CASSSLRLSNEKLFF	TGTGCCAGCAGTTCCCTCAGGTTATCTAATGAAAAACTGTTTTTT
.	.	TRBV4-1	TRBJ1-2	CASSQGERGYTF	TGCGCCAGCAGCCAAGGGGAGAGAGGCTACACCTTC
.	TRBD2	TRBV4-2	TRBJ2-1	CASSQDRGGNEQFF	TGTGCCAGCAGCCAAGATCGCGGGGGGAATGAGCAGTTCTTC
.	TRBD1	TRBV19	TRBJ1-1	CASSIRTGRGTEAFF	TGTGCCAGTAGTATCCGGACAGGGAGGGGGACTGAAGCTTTCTTT
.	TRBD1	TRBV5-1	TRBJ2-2	CASSSPGTGGTGELFF	TGCGCCAGCAGCTCACCCGGGACAGGGGGAACCGGGGAGCTGTTTTTT
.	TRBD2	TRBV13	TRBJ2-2	CASSLGGRAPTGELFF	TGTGCCAGCAGCTTGGGCGGGAGGGCCCCCACCGGGGAGCTGTTTTTT
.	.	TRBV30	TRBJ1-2	CAWSAISGRSAYGYTF	TGTGCCTGGAGTGCCATAAGCGGGAGGTCTGCCTATGGCTACACCTTC
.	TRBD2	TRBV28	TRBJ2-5	CASSELAGGQETQYF	TGTGCCAGCAGCGAACTAGCGGGAGGACAAGAGACCCAGTACTTC
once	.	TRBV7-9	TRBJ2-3	CASSPRDSWGGADTQYF	TGTGCCAGCAGCCCGCGGGACAGTTGGGGAGGAGCAGATACGCAGTATTTT
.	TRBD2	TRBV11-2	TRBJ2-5	CASSLGLAGVRETQYF	TGTGCCAGCAGCTTAGGACTAGCGGGAGTTAGGGAGACCCAGTACTTC
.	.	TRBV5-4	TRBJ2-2	CASSLSTGELFF	TGTGCCAGCAGCCTATCTACCGGGGAGCTGTTTTTT
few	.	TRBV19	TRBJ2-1	CASSTLAASYNEQFF	TGTGCCAGTAGTACGCTAGCTGCTTCCTACAATGAGCAGTTCTTC
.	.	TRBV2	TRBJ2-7	CASSVERGFIEQYF	TGTGCCAGCAGTGTCGAGCGAGGGTTTATCGAGCAGTACTTC